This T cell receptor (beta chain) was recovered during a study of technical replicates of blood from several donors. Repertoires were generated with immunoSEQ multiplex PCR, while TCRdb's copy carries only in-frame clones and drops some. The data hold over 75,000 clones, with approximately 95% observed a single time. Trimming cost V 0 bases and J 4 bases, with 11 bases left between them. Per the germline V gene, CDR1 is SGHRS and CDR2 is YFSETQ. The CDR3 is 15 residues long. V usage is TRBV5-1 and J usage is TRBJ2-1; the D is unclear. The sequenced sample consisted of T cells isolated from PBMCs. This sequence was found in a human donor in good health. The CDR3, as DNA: TGCGCCAGCAGCTTGGGCCCTTGGGCATACAATGAGCAGTTCTTC. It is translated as CASSLGPWAYNEQFF.